What follows is one T cell receptor (beta chain) and its context. The data were obtained in a study of T cell clones after liver transplantation. Repertoires were generated with immunoSEQ multiplex PCR, while TCRdb's copy carries only in-frame clones and drops some. Of 55,000 to 75,000 clones listed, approximately 70% are singletons. The clonotype was recovered from a human patient who received a liver transplant. Some T cells may be provided by the graft donor. The specimen was CD4+ T cells from blood, collected at the roughly 15-month timepoint.

The CDR3 is CASSLGLAGGRGHTDTQYF. The CDR3 region has the DNA TGCGCCAGCAGCTTGGGACTAGCGGGGGGGCGCGGCCACACAGATACGCAGTATTTT. V and J are TRBV5-1 and TRBJ2-3; 14 bases are a match to TRBD2. This CDR3 region has 19 residues. CDR1 and CDR2 from the germline V gene are SGHRS and YFSETQ. The junction had 8 bases not matched to a gene; V was cut back by 0 bases and J by 2 bases.